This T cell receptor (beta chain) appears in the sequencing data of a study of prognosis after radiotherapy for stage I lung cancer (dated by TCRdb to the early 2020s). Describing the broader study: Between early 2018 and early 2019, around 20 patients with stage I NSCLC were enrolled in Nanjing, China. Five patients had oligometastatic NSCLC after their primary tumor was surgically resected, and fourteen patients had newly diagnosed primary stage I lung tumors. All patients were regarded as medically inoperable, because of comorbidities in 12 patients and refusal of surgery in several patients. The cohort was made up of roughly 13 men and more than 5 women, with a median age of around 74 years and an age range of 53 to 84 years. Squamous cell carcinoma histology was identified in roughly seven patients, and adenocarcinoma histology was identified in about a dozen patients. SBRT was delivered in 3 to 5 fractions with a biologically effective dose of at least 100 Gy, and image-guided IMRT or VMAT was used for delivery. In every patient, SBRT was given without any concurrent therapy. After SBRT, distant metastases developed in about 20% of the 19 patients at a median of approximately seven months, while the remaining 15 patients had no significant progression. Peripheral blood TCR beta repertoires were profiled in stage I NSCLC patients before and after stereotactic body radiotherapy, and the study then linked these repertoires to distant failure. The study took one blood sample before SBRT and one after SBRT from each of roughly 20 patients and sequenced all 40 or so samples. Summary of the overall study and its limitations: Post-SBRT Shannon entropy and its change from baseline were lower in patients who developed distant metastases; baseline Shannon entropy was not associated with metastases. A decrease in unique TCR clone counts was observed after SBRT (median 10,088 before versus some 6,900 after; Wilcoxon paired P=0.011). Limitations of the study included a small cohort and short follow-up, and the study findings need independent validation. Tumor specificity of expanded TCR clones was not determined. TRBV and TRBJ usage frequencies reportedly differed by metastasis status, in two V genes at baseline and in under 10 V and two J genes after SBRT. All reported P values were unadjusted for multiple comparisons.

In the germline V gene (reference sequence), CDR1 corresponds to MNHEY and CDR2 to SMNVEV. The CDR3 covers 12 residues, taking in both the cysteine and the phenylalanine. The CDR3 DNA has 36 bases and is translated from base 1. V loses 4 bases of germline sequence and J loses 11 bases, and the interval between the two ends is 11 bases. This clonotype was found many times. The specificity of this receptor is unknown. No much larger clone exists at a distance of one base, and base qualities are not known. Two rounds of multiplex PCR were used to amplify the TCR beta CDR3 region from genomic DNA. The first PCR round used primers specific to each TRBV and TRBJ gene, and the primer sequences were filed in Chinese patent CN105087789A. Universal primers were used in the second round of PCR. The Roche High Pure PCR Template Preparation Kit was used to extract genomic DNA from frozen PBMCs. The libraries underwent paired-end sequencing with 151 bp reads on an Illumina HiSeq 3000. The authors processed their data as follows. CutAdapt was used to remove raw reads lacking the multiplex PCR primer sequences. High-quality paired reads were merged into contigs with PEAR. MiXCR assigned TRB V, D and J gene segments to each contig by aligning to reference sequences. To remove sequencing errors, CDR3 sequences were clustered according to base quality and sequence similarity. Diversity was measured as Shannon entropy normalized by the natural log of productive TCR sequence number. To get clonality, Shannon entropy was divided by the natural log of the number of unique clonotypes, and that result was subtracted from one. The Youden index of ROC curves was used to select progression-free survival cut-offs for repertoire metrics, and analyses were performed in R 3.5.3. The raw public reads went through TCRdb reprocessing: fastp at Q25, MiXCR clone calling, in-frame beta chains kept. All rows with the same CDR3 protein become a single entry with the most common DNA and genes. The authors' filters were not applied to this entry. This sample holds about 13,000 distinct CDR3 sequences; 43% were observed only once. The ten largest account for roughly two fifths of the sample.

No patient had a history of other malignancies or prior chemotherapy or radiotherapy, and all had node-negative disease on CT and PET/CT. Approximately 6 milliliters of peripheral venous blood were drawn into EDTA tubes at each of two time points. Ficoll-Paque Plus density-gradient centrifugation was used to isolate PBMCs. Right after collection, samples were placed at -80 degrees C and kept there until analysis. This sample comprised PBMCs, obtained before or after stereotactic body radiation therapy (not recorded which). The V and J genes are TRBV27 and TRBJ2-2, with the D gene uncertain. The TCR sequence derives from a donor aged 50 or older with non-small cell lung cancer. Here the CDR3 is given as CASSYSLGELFF. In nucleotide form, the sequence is TGTGCCAGCAGTTATTCTCTAGGAGAGCTGTTTTTT.